Listed below are T cell receptor beta chains from one sample, sequenced in a study of CD8 T cells in ankylosing spondylitis. TCRdb called the 5' RACE reads again in MiXCR, with one record for every CDR3 protein. The table shows some 85,000 distinct CDR3 sequences, with about 9% occurring only once. Sequencing was carried out using blood, either unsorted or a sorted T cell fraction (not recorded which). These TCRs come from a male donor with ankylosing spondylitis. The CDR3 runs from the conserved cysteine through the conserved F or W. The D gene is left open where the match is weak. Size is stated for part of the rows, as once, few or many counts, or as a class when the clone is expanded.

>few|TRBV3-1|TRBJ2-3|TRBD2
TGTGCCAGCAGCCCAATAGCGGGAAACACAGATACGCAGTATTTT
CASSPIAGNTDTQYF
>many|TRBV5-6|TRBJ1-5|-
TGTGCCAGCAGCTTGCAGGGGCATCAGCCCCAGCATTTT
CASSLQGHQPQHF
>-|TRBV6-1|TRBJ1-1|TRBD1
TGTGCCAGCAGGGCAGACAGGGGGCGGCCGGACACTGAAGCTTTCTTT
CASRADRGRPDTEAFF
>many|TRBV5-1|TRBJ1-1|-
TGCGCCAGCAGCTTGGCCGCGGTCAATGAAGCTTTCTTT
CASSLAAVNEAFF
>few|TRBV3-1|TRBJ1-4|-
TGTGCCAGCAGCCCCACCGGGATCCCGGGAGAAAAACTGTTTTTT
CASSPTGIPGEKLFF
>many|TRBV7-2|TRBJ2-3|-
TGTGCAGCCTTGGTGGGAGGCAACACAGATACGCAGTATTTT
CAALVGGNTDTQYF
>many|TRBV27|TRBJ1-1|-
TGTGCCAGCGGCCCGGGGGTGCAGCACACTGAAGCTTTCTTT
CASGPGVQHTEAFF
>few|TRBV10-2|TRBJ2-7|TRBD1
TGCGCCAGCAGTTTTCCCAGAACAGGGGCGAGCTCCTACGAGCAGTACTTC
CASSFPRTGASSYEQYF
>many|TRBV7-8|TRBJ2-7|-
TGTGCCAGCAGCCAAACAGGGATCTACGAGCAGTACTTC
CASSQTGIYEQYF
>many|TRBV29-1|TRBJ1-1|-
TGCAGCGTTGTAGTCCCGTCGAGCACTGAAGCTTTCTTT
CSVVVPSSTEAFF
>many|TRBV14|TRBJ2-7|-
TGTGCCAGCAGCCAGCACGGATCCCCCTACGAGCAGTACTTC
CASSQHGSPYEQYF
>-|TRBV5-1|TRBJ2-7|TRBD2
TGCGCCAGCAGGGATGGACTAGCGGTTAGGTACGAGCAGTACTTC
CASRDGLAVRYEQYF
>few|TRBV7-9|TRBJ1-2|-
TGTGCCAGCAGCTTAGACAGCGACTATGGCTACACCTTC
CASSLDSDYGYTF
>-|TRBV25-1|TRBJ1-1|TRBD1
TGTGCCAGCAGTGTAACCGGGACAGGGAATTCGCTCCCTGAAGCTTTCTTT
CASSVTGTGNSLPEAFF
>many|TRBV20-1|TRBJ2-7|-
TGCAGTGCTAGAGACCCTGACAGATACGAGCAGTACTTC
CSARDPDRYEQYF
>-|TRBV29-1|TRBJ2-1|TRBD2
TGCAGCGTTGAACTAGCGGGAGGCCATGAGCAGTTCTTC
CSVELAGGHEQFF
>many|TRBV4-1|TRBJ1-6|TRBD1
TGCGCCAGCAGCCAAGTCCAGGGGGCCCTTTCACCCCTCCACTTT
CASSQVQGALSPLHF
>-|TRBV6-2/TRBV6-3|TRBJ1-1|TRBD1
TGTGCCAGCAGCTATCTTTGGACAGGGGGCAGCACTGAAGCTTTCTTT
CASSYLWTGGSTEAFF
>-|TRBV7-8|TRBJ1-2|-
TGTGCCAGCAGTTATGGACCGGCCTATGGCTACACCTTC
CASSYGPAYGYTF
>-|TRBV20-1|TRBJ2-1|TRBD1
TGCAGTGCTAGACCCGGACAGGGCAGTTCGTACAATGAGCAGTTCTTC
CSARPGQGSSYNEQFF
>few|TRBV13|TRBJ2-5|-
TGTGCCAGCAGGGAGCCCTCGGGGGAGACCCAGTACTTC
CASREPSGETQYF
>many|TRBV7-8|TRBJ2-1|-
TGTGCCAGCAGCTTAGGAGATAGCGACAATGAGCAGTTCTTC
CASSLGDSDNEQFF
>few|TRBV28|TRBJ2-5|TRBD2
TGTGCCAGCAGTTTATGGACTAGCGGGAGTAGTCAAGAGACCCAGTACTTC
CASSLWTSGSSQETQYF
>-|TRBV20-1|TRBJ2-7|TRBD1
TGCAGTGCTAGCGGGGACAGTTACACCTACGAGCAGTACTTC
CSASGDSYTYEQYF
>medium-sized|TRBV13|TRBJ2-1|TRBD2
TGTGCCAGCAGCATAGAAGGGGAGGGAGCTGAGCAGTTCTTC
CASSIEGEGAEQFF
>-|TRBV12-3/TRBV12-4|TRBJ2-3|TRBD2
TGTGCCAGCAGTATCGGACTAGCGGGGGTGGATTTACTCAGAGATACGCAGTATTTT
CASSIGLAGVDLLRDTQYF
>-|TRBV15|TRBJ2-6|TRBD1
TGTGCCACCAGACCTGACAGGGTGGGAGTTGGGGCCAACGTCCTGACTTTC
CATRPDRVGVGANVLTF
>few|TRBV5-6|TRBJ1-2|-
TGTGCCAGCAGCTTGCGGGCGCACTATGGCTACACCTTC
CASSLRAHYGYTF
>many|TRBV20-1|TRBJ2-1|TRBD2
TGCAGTGTCCTAGCGGGTAATGAGCAGTTCTTC
CSVLAGNEQFF
>many|TRBV5-1|TRBJ2-1|TRBD2
TGCGCCAGCAGTCTAGCGGGAGGGCCTTTTAATGAGCAGTTCTTC
CASSLAGGPFNEQFF
>-|TRBV6-5|TRBJ1-1|-
TGTGCCAGCAGTTACTCTCGGGGGAACACTGAAGCTTTCTTT
CASSYSRGNTEAFF
>few|TRBV12-5|TRBJ1-5|-
TGTGCTAGTGGCCTCAATCAGCCCCAGCATTTT
CASGLNQPQHF
>-|TRBV6-1|TRBJ1-2|-
TGTGCCAGCAGTGAGTTAGGAGGAGTAGGGTTCTATGGCTACACCTTC
CASSELGGVGFYGYTF
>-|TRBV11-2|TRBJ1-5|TRBD1
TGTGCCAGCAGCTTAGGGACAGGGAGGGCCCCCGCGAACAATCAGCCCCAGCATTTT
CASSLGTGRAPANNQPQHF
>-|TRBV28|TRBJ2-7|TRBD1
TGTGCCAGCAGTTTATTAGCAGGGGGCATCTACGAGCAGTACTTC
CASSLLAGGIYEQYF
>-|TRBV20-1|TRBJ2-5|TRBD2
TGCAGTGCTACGGGACTAGCGGGAGTTCTCCAGTACTTC
CSATGLAGVLQYF
>-|TRBV20-1|TRBJ2-7|TRBD1
TGCAGTGCTAGAGCCTCAGGGGGCAGGGGCAACGAGCAGTACTTC
CSARASGGRGNEQYF
>-|TRBV2|TRBJ1-1|-
TGTGCCAGCTCTGGAATCGGTGAAGCTTTCTTT
CASSGIGEAFF
>-|TRBV13|TRBJ2-5|TRBD1
TGTGCCAGCAGCTTGACAGGGGGCCGCCAAGAGACCCAGTACTTC
CASSLTGGRQETQYF
>few|TRBV27|TRBJ2-1|-
TGTGCCAGCAGTTTATCTGGCTGGAGCTCCTACAATGAGCAGTTCTTC
CASSLSGWSSYNEQFF
>many|TRBV12-3/TRBV12-4|TRBJ2-1|-
TGTGCCAGCAGCGACGACGGTTCCTACAATGAGCAGTTCTTC
CASSDDGSYNEQFF
>many|TRBV10-3|TRBJ2-1|TRBD2
TGTGCCATCAGTGTGGGCCTAGCGGTTAATGAGCAGTTCTTC
CAISVGLAVNEQFF
>many|TRBV7-8|TRBJ2-2|-
TGTGCCAGCAGCGGAAATGGCTACCATCACACCGGGGAGCTGTTTTTT
CASSGNGYHHTGELFF
>few|TRBV4-1|TRBJ1-4|-
TGCGCCAGCAGCCCCCAGGGACGGTGGAGTGAAAAACTGTTTTTT
CASSPQGRWSEKLFF
>many|TRBV30|TRBJ2-1|-
TGTGCCTGGAGTGTAATTAATTCGGATGAGCAGTTCTTC
CAWSVINSDEQFF
>-|TRBV24-1|TRBJ2-3|TRBD1
TGTGCCACCAGTGATTCTTACAGGGGGTTACCAGATATGCAGTATTTT
CATSDSYRGLPDMQYF
>many|TRBV2|TRBJ2-2|-
TGTGCCAGCAGTGGAGGCACCGGGGAGCTGTTTTTT
CASSGGTGELFF
>few|TRBV14|TRBJ2-4|TRBD2
TGTGCCAGCAGCCAAGATATGGGCCCGGCGGGGGGCATTCAGTACTTC
CASSQDMGPAGGIQYF
>few|TRBV4-1|TRBJ2-2|-
TGCGCCAGCAGCCGAGGGGACCGGGGGACCGGGGAGCTGTTTTTT
CASSRGDRGTGELFF
>few|TRBV29-1|TRBJ2-3|TRBD2
TGCAGCGTTGAAGGACTAGCGGGAGGGGAAACAGATACGCAGTATTTT
CSVEGLAGGETDTQYF
>-|TRBV20-1|TRBJ2-2|TRBD2
TGCAGTGCTCCGGGACTAGCGGGAGTCGCGAACACCGGGGAGCTGTTTTTT
CSAPGLAGVANTGELFF
>few|TRBV12-3/TRBV12-4|TRBJ2-1|-
TGTGCCAGCAGTTCGGCGTGGGGAGCGACCTACAATGAGCAGTTCTTC
CASSSAWGATYNEQFF
>-|TRBV20-1|TRBJ2-7|-
TGCAGTGCTCCGATAGGGCGACCGCCGGGGTACTTC
CSAPIGRPPGYF
>many|TRBV11-2|TRBJ2-1|-
TGTGCCAGCAGCTTAGACCCCGTCAGCTCCTACAATGAGCAGTTCTTC
CASSLDPVSSYNEQFF
>few|TRBV7-9|TRBJ2-3|TRBD2
TGTGCCAGCAGCCCTTCGCGACTAGCGGACAGAGATACGCAGTATTTT
CASSPSRLADRDTQYF
>many|TRBV4-1|TRBJ1-2|TRBD1
TGCGCCAGCAGCCTCCAAGGACAGGGACTCTATGGCTACACCTTC
CASSLQGQGLYGYTF
>many|TRBV29-1|TRBJ2-6|TRBD1
TGCAGCGTTGATGAGGTTTGGACAGGGAAAGGCTCTGGGGCCAACGTCCTGACTTTC
CSVDEVWTGKGSGANVLTF